This T cell receptor beta chain was found in a study of blood T cell repertoires in COVID-19. The table came from immunoSEQ multiplex PCR; TCRdb's copy has only in-frame clones and leaves some out. The sample holds some 120,000 clones; more than 80% are singletons and the top ten take over 9.5%. This TCR was recovered from a human donor in a cohort sampled during active COVID-19. The sequenced sample was peripheral blood.

The CDR3 here is CASLGRDRHYQPQHF. The CDR3 DNA reads as TGTGCCAGCCTTGGCCGGGACAGACATTATCAGCCCCAGCATTTT. The chain combines TRBV28 with TRBJ1-5, with TRBD1 matching 7 bases. CDR1 and CDR2 (germline): MDHEN, SYDVKM. The CDR3 runs to 15 residues. Trimming removed 8 bases from V and 5 bases from J; junction bases left unmatched: 12. The whole variable domain, filled in from reference TRBV28 and TRBJ1-5, reads DVKVTQSSRYLVKRTGEKVFLECVQDMDHENMFWYRQDPGLGLRLIYFSYDVKMKEKGDIPEGYSVSREKKERFSLILESASTNQTSMYLCASLGRDRHYQPQHFGDGTRLSIL.